One sample yielded the 18 T cell receptor beta chains listed below, sequenced in a study of radiotherapy plus CTLA-4 blockade in lung cancer. Profiled with immunoSEQ multiplex PCR; TCRdb holds only in-frame clones, not every one. The top ten hold about 3% of the sample, which has about 97,000 clones, 65% to 75% seen once. The sequenced sample was peripheral blood, obtained from a patient treated with radiotherapy plus ipilimumab. Receptors originate from a human donor with non-small cell lung cancer who had a partial response to radiotherapy plus ipilimumab. Some clones in this sample may be carry-over from other donors' samples.

CDR3 region: CASSPRAGVAGELFF. CDR3 sequence (DNA): TGTGCCAGTAGTCCCCGGGCAGGGGTAGCCGGGGAGCTGTTTTTT. The rearrangement joins TRBV19 to TRBJ2-2; possibly TRBD1 for D (6 bases). Trimming left V 5 bases short and J 6 bases short, with 16 bases between. The CDR3 is 15 amino acids. In germline, CDR1 is LNHDA, CDR2 SQIVND (reference sequence).

The V and J genes are TRBV2 and TRBJ2-7, with D possibly matching TRBD1 (6 bases). The CDR3 spans 15 residues. V dropped 6 bases and J dropped 12 bases, with 27 bases sitting between them. CDR1 is SNHLY and CDR2 is FYNNEI in the germline V gene. CDR3 bases: TGTGCCAGCAGCTCTTTACAGGGAAGAGCACTTAAGCTGTACTTC. This gives the protein CASSSLQGRALKLYF. The full variable domain, rest sourced from reference TRBV2 and TRBJ2-7, is EPEVTQTPSHQVTQMGQEVILRCVPISNHLYFYWYRQILGQKVEFLVSFYNNEISEKSEIFDDQFSVERPDGSNFTLKIRSTKLEDSAMYFCASSSLQGRALKLYFGPGTRLTVT.

This rearrangement joins TRBV7-2 to TRBJ1-3, with TRBD1 matching over 7 bases. The junction had 9 bases not matched to a gene; V was cut back by 5 bases and J by 2 bases. The length of the CDR3 is 16 residues. Germline lookup yields CDR1 SGHTA and CDR2 FQGNSA. The CDR3 reads CASSPLTGSAGNTIYF. CDR3 nucleotides: TGTGCCAGCAGCCCGTTGACAGGGTCTGCTGGAAACACCATATATTTT. Full variable domain (remainder filled in from reference TRBV7-2 and TRBJ1-3): GAGVSQSPSNKVTEKGKDVELRCDPISGHTALYWYRQSLGQGLEFLIYFQGNSAPDKSGLPSDRFSAERTGGSVSTLTIQRTQQEDSAVYLCASSPLTGSAGNTIYFGEGSWLTVV.

The V call is TRBV2, the J call TRBJ2-1; D remains ambiguous. The germline CDR1 and CDR2 sequences are SNHLY and FYNNEI. The length of the CDR3 is 16 residues. V was shortened by 2 bases and J by 4 bases, with 15 bases between the two germline ends. CDR3 residues: CASSESVRRVYNEQFF. The CDR3 DNA follows: TGTGCCAGCAGTGAATCCGTGCGCCGGGTTTACAATGAGCAGTTCTTC.

This clone was found a few times. The chain uses TRBV9 and TRBJ1-2, with no clear D. This CDR3 is 14 amino acids long. Trimming shortened V by 0 bases and J by 8 bases, and 14 bases separated the two germline ends. The germline V gene has CDR1 SGDLS and CDR2 YYNGEE. In nucleotides, the CDR3 is TGTGCCAGCAGCGTAGGCGGTGCGGAAGTCGGCTACACCTTC. Protein: CASSVGGAEVGYTF.

In DNA form, the CDR3 reads TGCAGTGCTAGCCCGAGGGCGCAGTTCTTC. Translated: CSASPRAQFF. The gene calls are TRBV20-1 and TRBJ2-1; weak D call: TRBD2 (5 bases). The V gene's germline CDR1 is DFQATT and CDR2 SNEGSKA (reference sequence). The germline V and J ends were trimmed by 3 bases and 12 bases, with 9 bases remaining between them. This CDR3 has 10 amino acids.

This sequence joins TRBV18 and TRBJ2-3, with 12 bases that match TRBD2. Per the germline V gene, CDR1 is KGHSH and CDR2 is LQKENI. The CDR3 covers 19 residues. Losses at the gene ends were 5 bases for V and 0 bases for J; bases not matched to a gene: 12. CDR3 sequence (DNA): TGTGCCAGCTCATCCGGACTAGCGGGGAGTACGACTAGCACAGATACGCAGTATTTT. Translation: CASSSGLAGSTTSTDTQYF. The full variable domain, rest sourced from reference TRBV18 and TRBJ2-3, is NAGVMQNPRHLVRRRGQEARLRCSPMKGHSHVYWYRQLPEEGLKFMVYLQKENIIDESGMPKERFSAEFPKEGPSILRIQQVVRGDSAAYFCASSSGLAGSTTSTDTQYFGPGTRLTVL.

The sample holds a few counts of this clone. V gene TRBV18 combines with J gene TRBJ2-5; 10 positions match TRBD2. Germline CDR1 and CDR2: KGHSH and LQKENI. The CDR3 loop spans 16 amino acids. Germline trimming cut 3 bases from V and 4 bases from J; bases unmatched to any gene: 8. The CDR3 spells CASSPKLAGTGETQYF. CDR3 sequence (DNA): TGTGCCAGCTCACCGAAACTAGCGGGGACGGGAGAGACCCAGTACTTC. The complete variable domain, with remaining parts taken from reference TRBV18 and TRBJ2-5, reads NAGVMQNPRHLVRRRGQEARLRCSPMKGHSHVYWYRQLPEEGLKFMVYLQKENIIDESGMPKERFSAEFPKEGPSILRIQQVVRGDSAAYFCASSPKLAGTGETQYFGPGTRLLVL.

V gene TRBV7-3 combines with J gene TRBJ2-2; 8 positions match TRBD1. CDR3 size: 15 residues. Germline lookup yields CDR1 SGHTA and CDR2 FQGTGA. J lost 0 bases, V lost 5 bases, and 2 bases had no gene match. The CDR3 bases are TGTGCCAGCAGCAAGGGACAGGCGAACACCGGGGAGCTGTTTTTT. Translating it yields CASSKGQANTGELFF.

The gene calls are TRBV28 and TRBJ1-2; TRBD1 is a possible D gene (6 bases). Deletions cut 7 bases from V and 3 bases from J, with 18 bases between. Germline V gene sequence: CDR1 MDHEN, CDR2 SYDVKM. This CDR3 has 15 amino acids. The CDR3 region has the DNA TGTGCCAGCATTGCATACAGGGATGGGGACTATGGCTACACCTTC. Translating gives CASIAYRDGDYGYTF.

The chain combines TRBV28 with TRBJ1-3; the D is unclear. The CDR3 sequence is 13 residues long. In germline, CDR1 is MDHEN, CDR2 SYDVKM. Trimming removed 7 bases at V and 8 bases at J, with 15 bases between. The CDR3 sequence: CASTLAGYDTIYF. CDR3 in DNA: TGTGCCAGCACCTTAGCGGGGTATGACACCATATATTTT.

The DNA of the CDR3 is TGTGCCAGCAGCTTGAACAGGGGTGCCGCGGACAATGAGCAGTTCTTC. Its protein product is CASSLNRGAADNEQFF. The chain is built from TRBV25-1 and TRBJ2-1, with 7 bases lining up with TRBD1. Germline V gives CDR1 MGHDK, CDR2 SYGVNS. V shed 6 bases, J shed 5 bases, and the junction held 13 bases outside the gene matches. The CDR3 totals 16 residues.

The chain has TRBV7-9 and TRBJ1-3, with TRBD1 matching over 8 bases. Germline trimming cut 5 bases from V and 0 bases from J; bases unmatched to any gene: 15. The CDR3 totals 19 residues. CDR1 SEHNR and CDR2 FQNEAQ come from the germline V gene (reference sequence). The CDR3 is CASSPWTGPIPYSGNTIYF. CDR3 nucleotides: TGTGCCAGCAGCCCGTGGACAGGGCCCATTCCTTACTCTGGAAACACCATATATTTT.

This clone was found a few times. This chain uses TRBV4-3 with TRBJ1-3; no firm D call. There are 18 residues in the CDR3. The germline V and J ends were trimmed by 0 bases and 2 bases, with 17 bases remaining between them. CDR1 and CDR2 from the germline V gene are LGHNA and YSLEER. CDR3 in amino acids: CASSQDPLEVPPGNTIYF. The CDR3 DNA reads TGCGCCAGCAGCCAAGATCCCCTTGAGGTCCCCCCTGGAAACACCATATATTTT.

This clone was recorded a few times. The V and J genes are TRBV11-3 and TRBJ1-2, with 10 bases identical to TRBD1. V gave up 5 bases and J gave up 4 bases; unmatched junction bases: 4. The V gene's germline CDR1 is SGHNT and CDR2 YENEEA. The CDR3 length is 14 residues. This chain's CDR3 is CASSEDRGVYGYTF. The CDR3 DNA follows: TGTGCCAGCAGCGAGGACAGGGGGGTCTATGGCTACACCTTC.

The chain joins TRBV28 to TRBJ2-5; 11 bases map to TRBD2. CDR3 length equals 19 residues. V was clipped by 2 bases and J by 2 bases; unmatched bases: 13. Germline V CDR1 and CDR2: MDHEN, SYDVKM. This CDR3 is CASSLLGSGRAAVQETQYF. The DNA of the CDR3 is TGTGCCAGCAGTTTACTGGGTAGCGGGAGGGCCGCAGTACAAGAGACCCAGTACTTC. The whole variable domain, filled in from reference TRBV28 and TRBJ2-5, reads DVKVTQSSRYLVKRTGEKVFLECVQDMDHENMFWYRQDPGLGLRLIYFSYDVKMKEKGDIPEGYSVSREKKERFSLILESASTNQTSMYLCASSLLGSGRAAVQETQYFGPGTRLLVL.

V gene TRBV5-1 combines with J gene TRBJ1-2; no definite D call. The germline CDR1 and CDR2 sequences are SGHRS and YFSETQ. CDR3 length: 13 residues. Trimming left V 2 bases short and J 7 bases short, with 12 bases between. DNA of the CDR3: TGCGCCAGCAGCTTTAATGGAGAGAGTGGCTACACCTTC. Amino acids: CASSFNGESGYTF.

Only one count was recorded for this clone. This CDR3 is CASSLETGGTQYF. Written as DNA, the CDR3 is TGTGCCAGCAGCTTAGAAACAGGGGGGACCCAGTACTTC. The chain couples TRBV11-3 to TRBJ2-5, with 8 positions matching TRBD1. This CDR3 is built from 13 residues. V gave up 0 bases and J gave up 7 bases; unmatched junction bases: 1. Germline CDR1 SGHNT, CDR2 YENEEA. Full variable domain (missing parts from reference TRBV11-3 and TRBJ2-5): EAGVVQSPRYKIIEKKQPVAFWCNPISGHNTLYWYLQNLGQGPELLIRYENEEAVDDSQLPKDRFSAERLKGVDSTLKIQPAELGDSAVYLCASSLETGGTQYFGPGTRLLVL.